These T cell receptor beta chains were read from a single sample in a study of vaccination effects on CD4 cells after COVID-19. No antigen has been assigned to these receptors. Some clones are missing from TCRdb's copy, which holds only in-frame ones; the method was immunoSEQ multiplex PCR. Here the sample spans roughly 60,000 clones, 70% to 85% being singletons. The input for sequencing was CD4+ T cells from PBMCs cultured without peptide, taken before COVID-19 vaccination. The source of these receptors is a human donor who had a prior SARS-CoV-2 infection. CDR3s include the opening cysteine and the closing phenylalanine or tryptophan. Each record gives: CDR3 length, J gene, D gene, V gene, clone size, CDR3 protein, CDR3 DNA. D genes are given only for firm matches. Expanded clones are given a class, and other clones once, few, many or no size at all.

>15|TRBJ2-3|-|TRBV18|-
CASSRRDPSTDTQYF
TGTGCCAGCTCACGACGGGACCCCAGCACAGATACGCAGTATTTT
>12|TRBJ2-3|TRBD2|TRBV6-5|-
CASSYSSGAQYF
TGTGCCAGCAGTTACTCTAGCGGGGCACAGTATTTT
>15|TRBJ1-1|TRBD1|TRBV4-1|once
CASSHLTGGNTEAFF
TGCGCCAGCAGCCACCTTACAGGGGGCAACACTGAAGCTTTCTTT
>15|TRBJ2-7|-|TRBV7-3|-
CASSSSGGGGYEQYF
TGTGCCAGCAGCTCCTCAGGGGGGGGCGGGTACGAGCAGTACTTC
>13|TRBJ2-3|-|TRBV29-1|-
CSVAVLGTDTQYF
TGCAGCGTTGCAGTACTAGGCACAGATACGCAGTATTTT
>17|TRBJ1-2|TRBD1|TRBV4-1|-
CASSQDGSGGAVYGYTF
TGCGCCAGCAGCCAAGATGGTTCAGGGGGCGCGGTCTATGGCTACACCTTC
>16|TRBJ1-5|-|TRBV18|-
CASSPRQGGGNQPQHF
TGTGCCAGCTCACCACGTCAGGGAGGAGGCAATCAGCCCCAGCATTTT
>14|TRBJ2-5|-|TRBV4-1|few
CASSQDRRGETQYF
TGCGCCAGCAGCCAAGATCGTAGAGGGGAGACCCAGTACTTC
>17|TRBJ2-2|-|TRBV7-8|-
CASSSPRDTQPFGELFF
TGTGCCAGCAGCTCTCCCCGGGACACCCAACCCTTCGGGGAGCTGTTTTTT
>15|TRBJ2-1|-|TRBV24-1|-
CATSDDNPPYNEQFF
TGTGCCACCTCAGACGACAACCCCCCCTACAATGAGCAGTTCTTC
>16|TRBJ2-1|TRBD2|TRBV7-3|-
CASSLYAGLTDNEQFF
TGTGCCAGCAGCTTATATGCGGGACTAACCGACAATGAGCAGTTCTTC
>19|TRBJ2-3|TRBD2|TRBV5-5|-
CASSLRGVAGGPDTDTQYF
TGTGCCAGCAGCTTGAGGGGAGTAGCGGGGGGGCCTGACACAGATACGCAGTATTTT
>14|TRBJ1-1|-|TRBV5-1|-
CASSLMSANTEAFF
TGCGCCAGCAGCTTGATGTCAGCGAACACTGAAGCTTTCTTT
>15|TRBJ2-1|-|TRBV7-2|-
CASSLAPRAEVEQFF
TGTGCCAGCAGCTTAGCCCCGAGGGCTGAGGTTGAGCAGTTCTTC
>14|TRBJ1-2|-|TRBV6-5|few
CASRTGTYTGGYTF
TGTGCCAGCAGAACCGGGACATATACGGGTGGCTACACCTTC
>14|TRBJ2-1|-|TRBV11-2|-
CASSLWDSYNEQFF
TGTGCCAGCAGCCTCTGGGACTCTTACAATGAGCAGTTCTTC